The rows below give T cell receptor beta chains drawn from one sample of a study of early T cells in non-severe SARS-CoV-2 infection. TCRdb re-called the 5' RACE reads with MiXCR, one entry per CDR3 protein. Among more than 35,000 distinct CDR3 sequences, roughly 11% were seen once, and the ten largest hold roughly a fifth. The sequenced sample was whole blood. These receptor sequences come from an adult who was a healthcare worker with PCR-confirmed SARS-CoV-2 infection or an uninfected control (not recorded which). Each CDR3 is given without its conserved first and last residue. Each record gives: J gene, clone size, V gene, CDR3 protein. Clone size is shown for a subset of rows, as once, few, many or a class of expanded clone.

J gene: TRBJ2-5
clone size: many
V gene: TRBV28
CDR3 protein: ASRKFVGETQY

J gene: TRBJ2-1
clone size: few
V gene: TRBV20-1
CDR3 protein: SAGSRTPYNEQF

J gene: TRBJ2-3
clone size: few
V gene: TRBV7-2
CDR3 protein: ATTSPSSTDTQY

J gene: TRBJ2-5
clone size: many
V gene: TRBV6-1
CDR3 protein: ASSEGGKQETQY

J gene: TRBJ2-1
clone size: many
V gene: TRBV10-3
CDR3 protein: AINPGTGLNNEQF

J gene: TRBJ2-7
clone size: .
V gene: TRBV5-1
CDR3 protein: ASSSADSYEQY

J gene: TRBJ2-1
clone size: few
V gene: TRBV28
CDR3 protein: ASLAGVNEQF

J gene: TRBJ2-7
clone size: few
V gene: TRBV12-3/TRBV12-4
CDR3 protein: ASSLGQGHYEQY

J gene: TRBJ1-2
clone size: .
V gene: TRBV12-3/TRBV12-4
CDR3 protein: ASSYGLNYGYT

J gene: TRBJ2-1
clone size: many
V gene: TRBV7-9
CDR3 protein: ASRQREGAAYNEQF

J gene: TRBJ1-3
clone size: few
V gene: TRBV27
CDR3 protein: ASAHTGTGNTIY

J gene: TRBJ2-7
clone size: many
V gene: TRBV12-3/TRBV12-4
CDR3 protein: ASSPRQDRDYEQY

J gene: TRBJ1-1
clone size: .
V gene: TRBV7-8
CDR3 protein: ASSSIMSTEAF

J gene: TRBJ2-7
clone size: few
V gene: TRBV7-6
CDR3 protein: ASSLARREAPYEQY

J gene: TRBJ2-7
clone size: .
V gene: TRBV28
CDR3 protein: ASSLSLGTLYEQY

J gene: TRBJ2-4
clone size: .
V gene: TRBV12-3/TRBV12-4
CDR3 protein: ASSSIGLAKNIQY

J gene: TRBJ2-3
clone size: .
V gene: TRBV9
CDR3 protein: ANSLRGASDTQY

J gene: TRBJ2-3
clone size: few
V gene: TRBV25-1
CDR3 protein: ASSDRVYGDTQY

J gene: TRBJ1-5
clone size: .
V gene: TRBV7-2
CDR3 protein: ASSYFPGRSQPQH

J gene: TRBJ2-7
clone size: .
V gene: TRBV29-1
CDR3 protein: SVEIGGREQY

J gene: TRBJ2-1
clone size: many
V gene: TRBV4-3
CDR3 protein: ASSQDLGQGYNEQF

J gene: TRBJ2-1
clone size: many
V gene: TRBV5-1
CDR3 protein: ASSVSLAGHNEQF

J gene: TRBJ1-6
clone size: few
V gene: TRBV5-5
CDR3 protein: ASSLVVQATYNSPLH

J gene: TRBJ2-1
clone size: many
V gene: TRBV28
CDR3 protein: ASSFESSYNEQF

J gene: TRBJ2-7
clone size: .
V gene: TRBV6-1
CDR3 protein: ASNPSRETGEQY

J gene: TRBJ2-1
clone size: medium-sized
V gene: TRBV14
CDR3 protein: ASSQEGQGGNEQF

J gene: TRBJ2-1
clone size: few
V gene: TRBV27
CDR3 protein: ASSFLAGGIYNEQF